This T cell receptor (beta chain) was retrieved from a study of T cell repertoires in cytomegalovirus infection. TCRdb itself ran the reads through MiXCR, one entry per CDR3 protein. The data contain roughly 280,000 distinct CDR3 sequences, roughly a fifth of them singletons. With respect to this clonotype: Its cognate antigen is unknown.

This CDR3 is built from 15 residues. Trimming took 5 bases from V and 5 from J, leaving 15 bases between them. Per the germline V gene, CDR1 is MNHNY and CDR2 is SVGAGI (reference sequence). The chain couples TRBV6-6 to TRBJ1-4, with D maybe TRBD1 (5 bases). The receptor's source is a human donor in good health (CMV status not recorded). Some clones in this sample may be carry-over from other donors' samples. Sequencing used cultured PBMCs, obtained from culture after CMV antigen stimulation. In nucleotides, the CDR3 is TGTGCCAGCAGTCGGGTTGGGCAGGGAAATGAAAAACTGTTTTTT. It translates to CASSRVGQGNEKLFF.